This TCR beta chain was identified in a study of shared clonotypes between healthy human individuals. Findings of the study overall: It was anticipated that sequencing depth would influence how many clonotypes donors shared. Sharing across four donors was highest in naive CD4 (around 5%) and lowest in memory CD8 (about 0.4%).

It was CD45RO-negative cells, positively selected for CCR7, that made up naive CD8 cells, with terminally differentiated effector memory CD45RA+ cells excluded. V gave up 2 bases and J gave up 5 bases, with 17 bases separating them. In germline, CDR1 is MRHNA, CDR2 SNTAGT. The CDR3 runs 16 residues. In the study's own analysis: ImmunoSEQ sequences covered only the junction and lacked quality scores; filtering therefore differed. Generated by immunoSEQ multiplex PCR, the TCRdb table keeps only in-frame clones and is missing some. V and J calls plus clone size are reproduced from that table; the DNA served to infer D and trimming. There are approximately 600,000 clones in the sample; approximately 95% occur only once, and 0.11% lies in the top ten. Turning to this clone: What it recognizes is unknown.

The clonotype originates from a woman aged 25 to 39 in good health. V usage is TRBV6-4 and J usage is TRBJ2-3, with D possibly TRBD2 on 5 matching bases. The sequenced sample was naive CD8+ T cells sorted from blood. The CDR3 sequence: CASSDGEGAAKDTQYF. The CDR3, as DNA: TGTGCCAGCAGTGACGGCGAGGGAGCTGCGAAAGATACGCAGTATTTT.